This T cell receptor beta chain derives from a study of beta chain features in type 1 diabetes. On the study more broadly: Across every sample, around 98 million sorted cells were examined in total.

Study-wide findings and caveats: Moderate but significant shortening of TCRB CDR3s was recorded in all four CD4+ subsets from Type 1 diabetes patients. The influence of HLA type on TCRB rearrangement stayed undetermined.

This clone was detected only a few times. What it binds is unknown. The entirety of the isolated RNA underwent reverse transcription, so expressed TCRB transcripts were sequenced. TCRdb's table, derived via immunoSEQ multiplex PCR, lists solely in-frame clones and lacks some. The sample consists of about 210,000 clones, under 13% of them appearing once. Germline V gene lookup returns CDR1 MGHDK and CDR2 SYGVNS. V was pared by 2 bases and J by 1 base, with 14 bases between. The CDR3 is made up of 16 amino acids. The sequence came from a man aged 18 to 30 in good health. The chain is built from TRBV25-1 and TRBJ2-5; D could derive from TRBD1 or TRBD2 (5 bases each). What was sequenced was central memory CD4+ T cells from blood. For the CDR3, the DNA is TGTGCCAGCAGTGAACGGGGCAGGGCCACCCAAGAGACCCAGTACTTC. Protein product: CASSERGRATQETQYF.